This entry is about one TCR beta chain. Its matching antigen is unknown. Profiling relied on immunoSEQ multiplex PCR, and the TCRdb table lists in-frame clones only, not all of them. Seen here are 80,000 to 90,000 clones, about 90% observed once, and the top ten hold around 5.2%. Germline V gene lookup returns CDR1 SNHLY and CDR2 FYNNEI. The CDR3 is made up of 13 amino acids. V was trimmed by 5 bases and J by 4 bases, leaving 11 bases between them. This sample is part of a study of T cell responses to AZD1222 COVID-19 vaccine. General study results and limits: White British ancestry dominated among donors, who included more females, and clonal diversity was possibly underestimated. Only 6 or 7 people who got AZD1222 tested seropositive at baseline. Two AZD1222 administrations were followed by greater Spike-specific TCR breadth and depth.

The genes are TRBV2 and TRBJ1-1, with D uncertain. The sample here was peripheral blood, taken on day 0 of MenACWY control vaccination. The sequence derives from an adult in good health. The CDR3 nucleotides read TGTGCCAGCAGTCGAGAGGAACCCACTGAAGCTTTCTTT. It codes for CASSREEPTEAFF.